Included here is one TCR beta chain sequence, with context. Its antigen remains unknown. The data originate from a study of T cell repertoires and HLA-DP antigens. Background on the study: Versus self, one alloantigen differed at one groove amino acid, the other at about 10. DNA input averaged around 200 ng in sorted CD137+CD4+ and 900 to 1,500 ng in pre-culture CD4+.

Notes on the study in general: Average cumulative frequency of previously undetected clones was about 36% against one allele and 50% to 55% against the other.

V was shortened by 5 bases and J by 4 bases, with 16 bases between the two germline ends. The germline gives CDR1 SEHNR, CDR2 FQNEAQ (reference sequence). This CDR3 is built from 15 residues. Profiling relied on immunoSEQ multiplex PCR, and the TCRdb table lists in-frame clones only, not all of them. The sample includes some 89,000 clones, around nine tenths of them seen just once. Source material: CD4+ T cells from PBMCs. The sequence derives from a man aged 45-60 years in good health and CMV-seronegative. This chain connects TRBV7-9 to TRBJ2-3, with D maybe TRBD1 (6 bases). CDR3 DNA sequence: TGTGCCAGCAGCCCACAGGGTTTAGAATCAGATACGCAGTATTTT. This gives the protein CASSPQGLESDTQYF.